This T cell receptor (beta chain) was recovered during a study of shared clonotypes between healthy human individuals. Background on the study: Ranging from 18 to 49 in age, donors were a couple of women and three men. Per donor, three plates held CD4 naive cells, three held CD4 memory, two held CD8 naive and one held CD8 memory.

Naive CD4+ cells were CD45RA-selected; the remaining cells were memory. Per the germline V gene, CDR1 is SEHNR and CDR2 is FQNEAQ (reference sequence). The V end was cut by 1 base, the J end by 2 bases, with 16 bases between. The CDR3 sequence is 17 residues long. Replicate PCRs for sorted subsets used around 200 ng DNA; this equaled tens of thousands of T cell genomes. Generated by immunoSEQ multiplex PCR, the TCRdb table keeps only in-frame clones and is missing some. Counted here are some 2 million clones, 85% to 95% occurring once; the ten biggest clones make up 0.13%. The rearrangement uses TRBV7-9 and TRBJ2-3, with D hard to call. Sequenced input: naive CD4+ T cells sorted from blood. Subset described: CD45RA+ positively selected. The sequence was obtained from a man between 18 and 35 years old in good health. CDR3 residues: CASSLGPSPEFTDTQYF. The CDR3 DNA follows: TGTGCCAGCAGCTTAGGCCCAAGCCCTGAGTTCACAGATACGCAGTATTTT.